The 26 T cell receptor beta chains in this list originate from one sample, sequenced in a study of blood T cell repertoires in COVID-19. TCRdb keeps only in-frame clones here, not all; method: immunoSEQ multiplex PCR. The sample lists 150,000 to 200,000 clones, around nine tenths occurring once. The source material was peripheral blood. The receptors originated from a man in his sixties or seventies with acute or convalescent COVID-19.

The CDR3 loop reads CASSAPRDRGAATNEKLFF. In DNA, the CDR3 is TGTGCCAGCAGCGCCCCCCGGGACAGGGGAGCGGCAACTAATGAAAAACTGTTTTTT. The chain employs TRBV2 and TRBJ1-4, with 10 bases that match TRBD1. CDR3 length equals 19 residues. The V and J ends lost 6 bases and 0 bases, in that order; junction bases with no gene match: 13. Germline V gene data show CDR1 as SNHLY and CDR2 as FYNNEI.

This sequence joins TRBV5-1 and TRBJ1-2; unclear D gene. This CDR3 is built from 13 residues. V lost 3 bases and J lost 5, with 11 bases in between. Germline CDR1 is SGHRS and CDR2 is YFSETQ. For the CDR3, the DNA is TGCGCCAGCAGCTCTTCGTCCAGTTATGGCTACACCTTC. It yields the protein CASSSSSSYGYTF.

Note on this clone: The identical CDR3 is also encoded by other nucleotide sequences in the sample. This chain joins TRBV7-2 and TRBJ2-5, with 8 bases identical to TRBD2. The CDR3 spans 15 residues. Germline V gene data show CDR1 as SGHTA and CDR2 as FQGNSA. With V trimmed by 3 bases and J by 2 bases, 5 bases remained unmatched. For the CDR3, the DNA is TGTGCCAGCAGCTTTCAGCGGGGGATTCAAGAGACCCAGTACTTC. Its protein is CASSFQRGIQETQYF.

The chain recombines TRBV9 with TRBJ1-5, with 8 bases matching TRBD1. The germline V gene has CDR1 SGDLS and CDR2 YYNGEE. The V and J ends lost 2 bases and 5 bases, in that order; junction bases with no gene match: 6. The CDR3 extends over 15 amino acids. CDR3 in amino acids: CASSVSPDRDQPQHF. CDR3 nucleotide sequence: TGTGCCAGCAGCGTTTCTCCGGACAGGGATCAGCCCCAGCATTTT.

The J gene is TRBJ2-1, the V gene TRBV30, with D hard to call. Trimming pared 2 bases from V and 0 bases from J, leaving 11 bases between. Looked up from germline, CDR1 is GTSNPN and CDR2 is SVGIG (reference sequence). CDR3 length: 15 amino acids. The CDR3 loop is CAWSRLASSYNEQFF. The CDR3, as DNA: TGTGCCTGGAGTCGACTTGCCAGCTCCTACAATGAGCAGTTCTTC.

This clone was seen once. V gene TRBV2 combines with J gene TRBJ1-5; TRBD1 aligns across 12 bases. Trimming removed 4 bases from V and 6 bases from J; junction bases left unmatched: 4. Germline V gives CDR1 SNHLY, CDR2 FYNNEI. CDR3 length equals 15 residues. This chain's CDR3 is CASSVGTGGSQPQHF. The CDR3 nucleotides read TGTGCCAGCAGTGTGGGGACAGGGGGCAGTCAGCCCCAGCATTTT.

V is TRBV10-1 and J is TRBJ1-5, with a tentative D call TRBD1 (5 bases). Per the germline V gene, CDR1 is WNHNN and CDR2 is SYGVQD (reference sequence). The CDR3 contains 14 residues. V lost 4 bases and J 6 bases, leaving 13 bases between the germline ends. CDR3 nucleotides: TGCGCCAGCAGTGCGGCAGGGTTCGGTCAGCCCCAGCATTTT. This translates into CASSAAGFGQPQHF.

The J gene is TRBJ1-3, the V gene TRBV18, with D tentatively TRBD1 (5 bases). V gave up 4 bases and J gave up 8 bases, with 21 bases separating them. Germline V CDR1 and CDR2: KGHSH, LQKENI. This CDR3 is built from 16 residues. In DNA form, the CDR3 reads TGTGCCAGCTCACAATCCGGGACCGCAGGCGGGGACACCATATATTTT. As protein: CASSQSGTAGGDTIYF. Complete variable domain (other parts from reference TRBV18 and TRBJ1-3): NAGVMQNPRHLVRRRGQEARLRCSPMKGHSHVYWYRQLPEEGLKFMVYLQKENIIDESGMPKERFSAEFPKEGPSILRIQQVVRGDSAAYFCASSQSGTAGGDTIYFGEGSWLTVV.

The chain employs TRBV28 and TRBJ1-5, with 10 bases lining up with TRBD1. The CDR3 is 15 amino acids. V gave up 6 bases and J gave up 9 bases; unmatched junction bases: 11. CDR1 is MDHEN, CDR2 SYDVKM, per germline. CDR3 sequence reads: CASSGGTGAARPQHF. The CDR3 nucleotides are TGTGCCAGCAGCGGGGGGACAGGGGCCGCCAGGCCCCAGCATTTT.

This clone was recorded only once. V usage is TRBV7-2 and J usage is TRBJ2-7; TRBD1 matches 7 bases. The CDR3 contains 15 residues. V shed 1 base and J 0 bases; nucleotides not matched to a gene: 3. Looked up from germline, CDR1 is SGHTA and CDR2 is FQGNSA. The CDR3 DNA is TGTGCCAGCAGCTTAGTCGGGACAGACTCCTACGAGCAGTACTTC. As protein: CASSLVGTDSYEQYF. Using reference TRBV7-2 and TRBJ2-7 for the parts outside the CDR3, the full variable domain is GAGVSQSPSNKVTEKGKDVELRCDPISGHTALYWYRQSLGQGLEFLIYFQGNSAPDKSGLPSDRFSAERTGGSVSTLTIQRTQQEDSAVYLCASSLVGTDSYEQYFGPGTRLTVT.

The rearrangement uses TRBV7-3 and TRBJ2-1; perhaps TRBD1 as D (6 bases). The CDR3 loop spans 14 amino acids. In germline, CDR1 is SGHTA, CDR2 FQGTGA. With 4 bases removed from V and 1 base from J, the gap between germline ends came to 8 bases. The CDR3, as DNA: TGTGCCAGCAGCTCACAGGGATCCTACAATGAGCAGTTCTTC. It specifies CASSSQGSYNEQFF. The full variable domain, its missing parts supplied by reference TRBV7-3 and TRBJ2-1, is GAGVSQTPSNKVTEKGKYVELRCDPISGHTALYWYRQSLGQGPEFLIYFQGTGAADDSGLPNDRFFAVRPEGSVSTLKIQRTERGDSAVYLCASSSQGSYNEQFFGPGTRLTVL.

This clone has a single count. This chain joins TRBV15 and TRBJ1-5; D unclear. CDR3 length: 14 residues. Trimming removed 1 base from V and 5 bases from J, with 9 bases in between. CDR1 LNHNV and CDR2 YYDKDF come from the germline V gene (reference sequence). The CDR3 region is CATSRGAIYQPQHF. DNA for the CDR3: TGTGCCACCAGCAGAGGGGCAATTTATCAGCCCCAGCATTTT.

J is TRBJ2-5 and V is TRBV30; perhaps TRBD2 as D (5 bases). CDR1 is GTSNPN, CDR2 SVGIG, per germline (reference sequence). The CDR3 runs to 15 residues. V was trimmed by 6 bases and J by 5 bases, leaving 22 bases between them. CDR3 in DNA: TGTGCCTGCCGAAAGGGAGCCGGGGATTCGGAGACCCAGTACTTC. This translates into CACRKGAGDSETQYF. Together with reference TRBV30 and TRBJ2-5, the CDR3 gives the full variable domain: SQTIHQWPATLVQPVGSPLSLECTVEGTSNPNLYWYRQAAGRGLQLLFYSVGIGQISSEVPQNLSASRPQDRQFILSSKKLLLSDSGFYLCACRKGAGDSETQYFGPGTRLLVL.

V and J are TRBV6-5 and TRBJ2-1, with TRBD2 matching 10 bases. Germline V lookup: CDR1 MNHEY, CDR2 SVGAGI. With 6 bases clipped from V and 9 bases from J, the junction kept 5 bases outside the gene matches. The CDR3 loop spans 13 amino acids. CDR3 region: CASRPSGGTEQFF. CDR3 DNA: TGTGCCAGCAGACCTAGCGGGGGAACTGAGCAGTTCTTC.

The chain carries TRBV12-3 or TRBV12-4 and TRBJ2-2; D gene uncertain. The V end was cut by 6 bases, the J end by 7 bases, with 9 bases between. CDR3 length equals 12 residues. This CDR3 is CASSTLLGELFF. DNA for the CDR3: TGTGCCAGCAGCACCCTACTCGGGGAGCTGTTTTTT.

The J gene is TRBJ2-7, the V gene TRBV12-3 or TRBV12-4, with TRBD1 matching 7 bases. V lost 7 bases and J lost 6; bases outside the gene matches: 6. This CDR3 spans 12 amino acids. CDR3 loop: CASTLHRGEQYF. In DNA, the CDR3 is TGTGCCAGCACCCTTCACAGGGGCGAGCAGTACTTC.

The chain couples TRBV28 to TRBJ2-7, with D unclear. The CDR3 runs 12 residues. Germline V lookup: CDR1 MDHEN, CDR2 SYDVKM. V lost 5 bases and J 7 bases, leaving 12 bases between the germline ends. The CDR3 DNA is TGTGCCAGCAGTCCATCGATCGGGGAGCAGTACTTC. Its protein product is CASSPSIGEQYF.

The chain recombines TRBV9 with TRBJ1-4; D ambiguous. This CDR3 has 14 residues. The V gene lost 4 bases and the J gene lost 7 bases, with 14 bases spanning the gap. Germline lookup yields CDR1 SGDLS and CDR2 YYNGEE. The CDR3 protein is CASSRARGGEKLFF. The CDR3, as DNA: TGTGCCAGCAGCAGGGCCCGGGGTGGTGAAAAACTGTTTTTT.

V gene TRBV20-1 combines with J gene TRBJ2-1; 7 bases fit TRBD2. The CDR3 loop spans 15 amino acids. Germline-derived CDR1 and CDR2 are DFQATT and SNEGSKA (reference sequence). With 6 bases clipped from V and 0 bases from J, the junction kept 8 bases outside the gene matches. In nucleotides, the CDR3 is TGCAGTGCCAGTAGCGGGTTAAGCTCCTACAATGAGCAGTTCTTC. It translates to CSASSGLSSYNEQFF.

The chain has TRBV5-1 and TRBJ2-1; a weak D match, TRBD1 (5 bases). CDR1 is SGHRS, CDR2 YFSETQ, per germline. The CDR3 consists of 15 residues. Deletions cut 4 bases from V and 3 bases from J, with 14 bases between. CDR3 bases: TGCGCCAGCAGCCCCCAGGGCCCCCGCTACAATGAGCAGTTCTTC. Its protein is CASSPQGPRYNEQFF.

This clone was counted only a few times. V gene TRBV28 combines with J gene TRBJ1-4; the D gene is possibly TRBD1 (5 bases). The V end lost 9 bases, the J end lost 8 bases, and 19 bases lay between the germline ends. The CDR3 is 14 amino acids. The germline V gene encodes CDR1 MDHEN and CDR2 SYDVKM. DNA of the CDR3: TGTGCCAGTTTTCGTATAGCAGGGAACGAAAAACTGTTTTTT. Protein: CASFRIAGNEKLFF. Drawing the rest from reference TRBV28 and TRBJ1-4, the complete variable domain is DVKVTQSSRYLVKRTGEKVFLECVQDMDHENMFWYRQDPGLGLRLIYFSYDVKMKEKGDIPEGYSVSREKKERFSLILESASTNQTSMYLCASFRIAGNEKLFFGSGTQLSVL.

V and J are TRBV6-2 or TRBV6-3 and TRBJ2-7, with D possibly TRBD2 on 6 matching bases. Trimming shortened V by 5 bases and J by 2 bases, and 16 bases separated the two germline ends. Germline CDR1 MNHEY, CDR2 SVGEGT. The CDR3 loop spans 15 amino acids. CDR3 nucleotide sequence: TGTGCCAGCAGTGAGAGACTAACGGGGGCCTACGAGCAGTACTTC. This translates into CASSERLTGAYEQYF.

The gene calls are TRBV6-1 and TRBJ2-3; 11 nucleotides line up with TRBD2. The junction had 6 bases not matched to a gene; V was cut back by 1 base and J by 6 bases. The CDR3 length is 16 residues. Germline V gives CDR1 MNHNS, CDR2 SASEGT. In DNA, the CDR3 is TGTGCCAGCAGTGAAGAACTAGCGGGGGAACTGGATACGCAGTATTTT. Translating gives CASSEELAGELDTQYF.

The V gene is TRBV5-1, the J gene TRBJ1-2, with TRBD1 matching 8 bases. CDR1 and CDR2 (germline): SGHRS, YFSETQ. The V gene end was trimmed by 4 bases and the J gene end by 2 bases; junction bases not matched to a gene: 1. CDR3 length: 13 amino acids. Here the CDR3 reads CASSGQGNYGYTF. DNA for the CDR3: TGCGCCAGCAGCGGACAGGGAAACTATGGCTACACCTTC.

The DNA for the CDR3 is TGTGCCAGCTCACCGGTGACAGGCAACAATGAGCAGTTCTTC. Translation: CASSPVTGNNEQFF. The chain recombines TRBV18 with TRBJ2-1, with D possibly being TRBD1 (6 bases). Trimming took 3 bases from V and 5 from J, leaving 11 bases between them. Germline values: CDR1 KGHSH, CDR2 LQKENI. CDR3 length equals 14 residues.

The chain couples TRBV2 to TRBJ1-2, with TRBD1 identical over 7 bases. This CDR3 is built from 13 residues. With 4 bases clipped from V and 8 bases from J, the junction kept 7 bases outside the gene matches. Per germline, CDR1 SNHLY and CDR2 FYNNEI. The CDR3 here is CASSGQGGLGYTF. CDR3 sequence (DNA): TGTGCCAGCAGTGGGCAGGGGGGTTTGGGCTACACCTTC.